Each of the 19 T cell receptor beta chains below was sequenced from the same sample in a study of spatial heterogeneity in lung cancer. Overall study findings and caveats: Counts of expanded intratumoral alpha and beta TCRs tracked tumor mutation counts.

TCRdb recomputed calls from the 5' RACE reads with MiXCR, one row per CDR3 protein. This table holds 7,000 to 8,500 distinct CDR3 sequences, around 12% found once. Antigens for these TCRs are unknown. Time point in this sample: sample taken at primary tumor resection. The sample was lung tumor tissue, taken at surgery. These receptors all come from a male donor with early-stage non-small cell lung cancer.

This clonotype was observed many times. This beta chain appears as a stray read in a library generated for alpha chains; its size is not informative. The chain has TRBV5-1 and TRBJ1-6; 9 nucleotides match TRBD1. CDR1 SGHRS and CDR2 YFSETQ come from the germline V gene. Trimming at V came to 0 bases and at J to 7 bases, leaving 2 bases not matched to a gene. The CDR3 contains 15 residues. CDR3 protein: CASSLEGTGNSPLHF. The DNA for the CDR3 is TGCGCCAGCAGCTTGGAGGGGACAGGGAATTCACCCCTCCACTTT. Full variable domain (outside the CDR3, taken from reference TRBV5-1 and TRBJ1-6): KAGVTQTPRYLIKTRGQQVTLSCSPISGHRSVSWYQQTPGQGLQFLFEYFSETQRNKGNFPGRFSGRQFSNSRSEMNVSTLELGDSALYLCASSLEGTGNSPLHFGNGTRLTVT.

In this sample, this clonotype is large. The library was built for alpha chains, so this beta chain is an off-target read and its size means little. The rearrangement uses TRBV7-9 and TRBJ2-2, with 12 bases matching TRBD2. Germline trimming cut 5 bases from V and 7 bases from J; bases unmatched to any gene: 11. The CDR3 sequence is 17 residues long. From germline, CDR1 is SEHNR and CDR2 FQNEAQ (reference sequence). The CDR3 nucleotides read TGTGCCAGCAGCCACTCTCGGACTAGCGGGACGGACGGGGAGCTGTTTTTT. It is translated as CASSHSRTSGTDGELFF.

This clonotype occurred many times. This beta chain is an off-target read within a library intended for alpha chains, so its frequency means little. The gene calls are TRBV5-5 and TRBJ2-7, with unresolved D. Germline CDR1 is SGHKS and CDR2 is YYEKEE (reference sequence). V was shortened by 0 bases and J by 0 bases, with 10 bases between the two germline ends. The length of the CDR3 is 15 residues. This CDR3 reads CASSLVGGSSYEQYF. The CDR3 nucleotides read TGTGCCAGCAGCTTGGTGGGCGGCAGCTCCTACGAGCAGTACTTC.

This clonotype is medium-sized within its sample. This beta chain lies outside the target of a library built for alpha chains; its clone size means little. V is TRBV28 and J is TRBJ2-2, with D possibly being TRBD1 (6 bases). Germline V gives CDR1 MDHEN, CDR2 SYDVKM. Trimming stripped 2 bases from V and 2 bases from J, with 12 bases between. The CDR3 consists of 16 residues. The CDR3 spells CASSLIRGTNTGELFF. Here the CDR3 DNA reads TGTGCCAGCAGTTTAATCAGGGGCACAAACACCGGGGAGCTGTTTTTT.

This clonotype has at least ten counts. This beta chain is an off-target read within a library intended for alpha chains, so its frequency means little. This chain connects TRBV27 to TRBJ2-1; 14 bases match TRBD2. The J segment lost 7 bases and the V segment lost 6 bases, leaving 14 bases of the junction unmatched. CDR1 MNHEY and CDR2 SMNVEV come from the germline V gene (reference sequence). The CDR3 consists of 18 residues. The CDR3 sequence is CASSPTSGRGVVGNEQFF. CDR3 DNA: TGTGCCAGCAGCCCGACTAGCGGGAGGGGGGTTGTTGGGAATGAGCAGTTCTTC.

Of note for this clonotype: The library was designed around alpha chains, so this beta chain is a stray read whose abundance carries little weight. The J gene is TRBJ2-5, the V gene TRBV18; D gene ambiguous. Germline loops: CDR1 KGHSH, CDR2 LQKENI. The ends were cut back, 8 bases at V and 5 bases at J, with 15 bases in the middle. The CDR3 is made up of 13 amino acids. The CDR3 protein is CASLRDTFETQYF. Written as DNA, the CDR3 is TGTGCCAGCCTTAGGGATACTTTTGAGACCCAGTACTTC.

This clonotype was seen at least ten times. Since the library was made to target alpha chains, this beta chain is a stray read and its abundance is not meaningful. The chain uses TRBV7-2 and TRBJ2-5; D gene uncertain. The CDR3 loop spans 13 amino acids. CDR1 and CDR2 from the germline V gene are SGHTA and FQGNSA. Trimming removed 1 base from V and 2 bases from J, with 5 bases in between. The CDR3: CASSLVRQETQYF. As DNA, the CDR3 is TGTGCCAGCAGCTTAGTCAGGCAAGAGACCCAGTACTTC.

This clonotype has a count of ten or more. Found in a library prepared for alpha chains, this beta chain is an off-target read, and its abundance has little meaning. V and J are TRBV6-5 and TRBJ1-1, with D unresolved. This CDR3 spans 17 amino acids. Germline lookup yields CDR1 MNHEY and CDR2 SVGAGI. The V and J ends lost 2 bases and 1 base respectively, with 17 bases between them. The CDR3 DNA reads TGTGCCAGCAGTTACGCCGGGCCCTCAGGAGGGAACACTGAAGCTTTCTTT. It encodes CASSYAGPSGGNTEAFF.

In this sample, this clonotype turned up many times. This beta chain was picked up by a library intended for alpha chains and is off target, so its count carries little meaning. This rearrangement joins TRBV28 to TRBJ1-2; TRBD1 might be the D (5 bases). This CDR3 region has 15 residues. V lost 6 bases and J 5 bases, leaving 19 bases between the germline ends. The germline V gene encodes CDR1 MDHEN and CDR2 SYDVKM. In nucleotides, the CDR3 is TGTGCCAGCAGCCCCGGGGGGGGAAGGGCATATGGCTACACCTTC. This gives the protein CASSPGGGRAYGYTF.

This clonotype was detected ten times or more. Because the library targeted alpha chains, this beta chain is an off-target read whose size means little. The rearrangement joins TRBV4-2 to TRBJ2-2, with 10 bases lining up with TRBD1. The CDR3 covers 16 residues. After removal of 4 bases from V and 3 bases from J, the junction contained 5 bases not matched to a gene. The germline gives CDR1 LGHNA, CDR2 YNFKEQ. The CDR3 DNA reads TGTGCCAGCAGCCCATCGGACAGGGGGGACACCGGGGAGCTGTTTTTT. Translating gives CASSPSDRGDTGELFF.

In its sample, this clonotype was seen many times. In a library made to pick up alpha chains, this beta chain is a stray read with a size that means little. The gene calls are TRBV28 and TRBJ1-1; D is unresolved. The V gene's germline CDR1 is MDHEN and CDR2 SYDVKM. The CDR3 length is 11 residues. Between the trimmed V and J ends, which lost 2 bases and 7 bases, there was a span of 5 bases. CDR3 sequence reads: CASSLNREAFF. The CDR3 nucleotides are TGTGCCAGCAGTTTAAATCGTGAAGCTTTCTTT.

This clonotype was detected ten times or more. The library was designed around alpha chains, so this beta chain is a stray read whose abundance carries little weight. J is TRBJ2-1 and V is TRBV12-3 or TRBV12-4; D perhaps matches TRBD2 (6 bases). Trimming pared 3 bases from V and 0 bases from J, leaving 12 bases between. The CDR3 is 16 amino acids. CDR3 sequence reads: CASSFGAGNSYNEQFF. The CDR3 DNA is TGTGCCAGCAGTTTTGGTGCGGGAAACTCCTACAATGAGCAGTTCTTC.

This clonotype showed up many times. As an off-target read in a library built for alpha chains, this beta chain has a frequency of little significance. The chain employs TRBV3-1 and TRBJ1-1; D is ambiguous. The CDR3 length is 12 residues. The V gene's germline CDR1 is LGHDT and CDR2 YNNKEL (reference sequence). Trimming removed 0 bases at V and 5 bases at J, with 4 bases between. The CDR3 region has the DNA TGTGCCAGCAGCCAAGAGGGGACTGAAGCTTTCTTT. It yields the protein CASSQEGTEAFF.

This clonotype is medium-sized within its sample. This beta chain turned up in a library designed for alpha chains; as an off-target read, its abundance says little. The rearrangement uses TRBV19 and TRBJ1-5; D unclear. The germline CDR1 and CDR2 sequences are LNHDA and SQIVND (reference sequence). The CDR3 runs to 13 residues. V was clipped by 0 bases and J by 7 bases, with 7 bases between them. CDR3 nucleotide sequence: TGTGCCAGTAGTATAGATCTAGACCAGCCCCAGCATTTT. It translates to CASSIDLDQPQHF.

In regard to this clonotype: The library was built for alpha chains, so this beta chain is an off-target read and its size means little. The gene calls are TRBV12-3 or TRBV12-4 and TRBJ1-1; D ambiguous. The CDR3 covers 12 residues. V lost 10 bases and J lost 2, with 11 bases in between. The CDR3 region is CANVGINTEAFF. CDR3 nucleotide sequence: TGTGCCAATGTGGGGATTAACACTGAAGCTTTCTTT.

Turning to this clonotype: This beta chain is a stray sequence in a library constructed for alpha chains; its clone size is not meaningful. The chain combines TRBV9 with TRBJ2-2, with 9 bases identical to TRBD1. The length of the CDR3 is 15 residues. The trim removed 4 bases at V and 5 bases at J, leaving 6 bases unmatched. Germline V gene data show CDR1 as SGDLS and CDR2 as YYNGEE. The CDR3 loop is CASSPGTGRTGELFF. The CDR3 region has the DNA TGTGCCAGCAGCCCCGGGACAGGGAGGACCGGGGAGCTGTTTTTT.

This clonotype has just a few counts. Little can be read into the size of this beta chain, an off-target read in a library designed for alpha chains. The V and J genes are TRBV20-1 and TRBJ2-7; D is perhaps TRBD2 (5 bases). CDR3 length: 12 amino acids. CDR1 and CDR2 from the germline V gene are DFQATT and SNEGSKA (reference sequence). Trimming cost V 5 bases and J 4 bases, with 12 bases left between them. Here the CDR3 DNA reads TGCAGTGCTCGTCGGGAAGTATACGAGCAGTACTTC. Translating gives CSARREVYEQYF.

This clonotype was picked up many times. The library was built for alpha chains, so this beta chain is an off-target read and its size means little. This rearrangement joins TRBV5-1 to TRBJ1-1; no firm D call. The CDR3 length is 15 residues. The germline V gene encodes CDR1 SGHRS and CDR2 YFSETQ. V was shortened by 4 bases and J by 7 bases, with 20 bases between the two germline ends. CDR3 sequence reads: CASSPRVDEGSEAFF. Here the CDR3 DNA reads TGCGCCAGCAGCCCGCGGGTGGACGAAGGGAGTGAAGCTTTCTTT.

This clonotype appeared once. A library made for alpha chains picked up this beta chain off target, so its size means little. J is TRBJ2-4 and V is TRBV12-3 or TRBV12-4, with 7 bases lining up with TRBD1. Trimming cost V 4 bases and J 7 bases; bases outside gene matches: 10. This CDR3 has 15 amino acids. The DNA of the CDR3 is TGTGCCAGCAGTTATCCCACCGACAGGGAGAACATTCAGTACTTC. This sequence encodes CASSYPTDRENIQYF.